Listed here is a single TCR beta chain. The antigen is not known. The data are from a study of T cell clusters in autoimmune cytopenias. Turning to the study itself: A median of about 52,000 TRB reads per sample yielded a median approximately 2,300 distinct clonotypes.

TRB was amplified by touch-down multiplex PCR, primer pools A and B combined. Following a re-call of the multiplex PCR reads, TCRdb has one entry per CDR3 protein and lacks DNA. Recorded here are some 5,100 distinct CDR3 sequences; the top ten clones represent 30% to 35%. Study-level results: Functional roles of the in silico T cell clusters still await experimental validation.

Germline V gives CDR1 SGHNT, CDR2 YYREEE (reference sequence). The CDR3 is 11 amino acids. TRB was amplified from 250 ng of peripheral blood genomic DNA per sample. These data are also associated with another study on T cell repertoires in aging, cancer and after chemotherapy. That source adds: Six age groups, ranging from 30 or younger to 70 or older, included the donors.

This chain links TRBV5-4 with TRBJ2-1. Material: peripheral blood. This clonotype originated in a human donor in good health. The CDR3 loop reads CASSFNNEQFF. Drawing the rest from reference TRBV5-4 and TRBJ2-1, the complete variable domain is ETGVTQSPTHLIKTRGQQVTLRCSSQSGHNTVSWYQQALGQGPQFIFQYYREEENGRGNFPPRFSGLQFPNYSSELNVNALELDDSALYLCASSFNNEQFFGPGTRLTVL.